This T cell receptor (beta chain) was profiled in a study of blood T cell repertoires in COVID-19. Study-level background: Nucleic acid was either cDNA or gDNA, and it came from T cells, B-cell-depleted T cells, or PBMCs.

The germline V gene has CDR1 MNHEY and CDR2 SMNVEV (reference sequence). V was clipped by 10 bases and J by 6 bases, with 10 bases between them. CDR3 length equals 12 residues. Authors' analysis steps: The authors estimated nucleated cell counts from reference gene primer amplification. Produced via immunoSEQ multiplex PCR; TCRdb's table is partial and in-frame only. That table is the source of V, J and clone size, and D and trimming were worked out from the DNA. The table lists some 190,000 clones, 84% of them singletons, with roughly 5.3% in the top ten. The gene calls are TRBV27 and TRBJ1-6; D unresolved. The origin of this receptor is a woman in her seventies with active or convalescent COVID-19. The sequenced sample consisted of peripheral blood. The CDR3 bases are TGTGCCACCGGCGGCGGTAATTCACCCCTCCACTTT. This gives the protein CATGGGNSPLHF.